This is a list of T cell receptor beta chains from one sample in a study of OX40 agonist ivuxolimab in advanced cancers. The method was immunoSEQ multiplex PCR; TCRdb's version includes in-frame clones alone and lacks a portion of them. This sample has roughly 70,000 clones, with about 89% found just once. The input for sequencing was CD4+ or CD8+ T cells sorted from blood, taken in a trial of the OX40 agonist ivuxolimab. The receptor set was obtained from an adult with an advanced solid tumor such as melanoma, head and neck, liver or kidney cancer. Both conserved end residues are part of each CDR3. D genes are given only for firm matches. Some rows have no size entry. The others give once, few or many, or a class for an expanded clone.

abundance: once; d_gene: NA; v_gene: TRBV4-2; j_gene: TRBJ2-2; CDR3aa: CASSQDISAGELFF; CDR3nt: TGTGCCAGCAGCCAAGATATTTCCGCCGGGGAGCTGTTTTTT
abundance: NA; d_gene: NA; v_gene: TRBV10-3; j_gene: TRBJ2-7; CDR3aa: CAISNPYEQYF; CDR3nt: TGTGCCATCAGTAACCCATACGAGCAGTACTTC
abundance: NA; d_gene: NA; v_gene: TRBV5-1; j_gene: TRBJ1-3; CDR3aa: CASSPTSGAGNTIYF; CDR3nt: TGCGCCAGCAGCCCCACTTCAGGGGCTGGAAACACCATATATTTT
abundance: NA; d_gene: TRBD1; v_gene: TRBV30; j_gene: TRBJ1-4; CDR3aa: CAWSAIQGVEEKLFF; CDR3nt: TGTGCCTGGAGTGCAATCCAGGGGGTGGAGGAAAAACTGTTTTTT
abundance: NA; d_gene: TRBD1; v_gene: TRBV15; j_gene: TRBJ2-7; CDR3aa: CATSRDDGTGDEQYF; CDR3nt: TGTGCCACCAGCAGAGATGATGGGACAGGGGACGAGCAGTACTTC
abundance: NA; d_gene: NA; v_gene: TRBV7-2; j_gene: TRBJ2-7; CDR3aa: CASSLAAGSYEQYF; CDR3nt: TGTGCCAGCAGCTTAGCAGCGGGCTCCTACGAGCAGTACTTC
abundance: NA; d_gene: NA; v_gene: TRBV14; j_gene: TRBJ1-4; CDR3aa: CASSARTVSGEKLFF; CDR3nt: TGTGCCAGCAGCGCACGGACAGTTTCTGGTGAAAAACTGTTTTTT
abundance: NA; d_gene: NA; v_gene: TRBV7-2; j_gene: TRBJ2-5; CDR3aa: CASSLIEPQETQYF; CDR3nt: TGTGCCAGCAGCTTAATCGAGCCCCAAGAGACCCAGTACTTC
abundance: once; d_gene: NA; v_gene: TRBV5-5; j_gene: TRBJ2-5; CDR3aa: CASSPGLEQETQYF; CDR3nt: TGTGCCAGCAGCCCCGGACTTGAACAAGAGACCCAGTACTTC
abundance: once; d_gene: NA; v_gene: TRBV4-3; j_gene: TRBJ2-1; CDR3aa: CASSQDSASNEQFF; CDR3nt: TGCGCCAGCAGCCAAGATTCGGCAAGCAATGAGCAGTTCTTC
abundance: NA; d_gene: NA; v_gene: TRBV15; j_gene: TRBJ1-2; CDR3aa: CATSRDGGGYGYTF; CDR3nt: TGTGCCACCAGCAGAGATGGAGGGGGCTATGGCTACACCTTC
abundance: NA; d_gene: NA; v_gene: TRBV4-1; j_gene: TRBJ1-2; CDR3aa: CASSQVPTDSYGYTF; CDR3nt: TGCGCCAGCAGCCAAGTTCCGACAGATTCTTATGGCTACACCTTC
abundance: NA; d_gene: NA; v_gene: TRBV11-2; j_gene: TRBJ2-3; CDR3aa: CASSLPSGRLRDTQYF; CDR3nt: TGTGCCAGCAGCTTACCCAGTGGGAGGCTTCGAGATACGCAGTATTTT
abundance: NA; d_gene: NA; v_gene: TRBV7-2; j_gene: TRBJ1-4; CDR3aa: CASSLDPMQGLINEKLFF; CDR3nt: TGTGCCAGCAGCTTAGATCCCATGCAGGGACTTATTAATGAAAAACTGTTTTTT
abundance: NA; d_gene: TRBD1; v_gene: TRBV6-6; j_gene: TRBJ1-1; CDR3aa: CASSPLLGQSSTAFF; CDR3nt: TGTGCCAGCAGCCCTTTACTGGGACAGTCTTCGACAGCTTTCTTT
abundance: few; d_gene: NA; v_gene: TRBV14; j_gene: TRBJ2-5; CDR3aa: CASSQGWKETQYF; CDR3nt: TGTGCCAGCAGCCAAGGATGGAAAGAGACCCAGTACTTC
abundance: NA; d_gene: NA; v_gene: TRBV29-1; j_gene: TRBJ2-7; CDR3aa: CSVDLGLNDEQYF; CDR3nt: TGCAGCGTTGATTTGGGGCTAAACGACGAGCAGTACTTC
abundance: NA; d_gene: TRBD1; v_gene: TRBV10-3; j_gene: TRBJ2-7; CDR3aa: CAISETGGNDEQYF; CDR3nt: TGTGCCATCAGTGAAACAGGGGGGAACGACGAGCAGTACTTC
abundance: few; d_gene: TRBD1; v_gene: TRBV5-4; j_gene: TRBJ1-1; CDR3aa: CASSQEPGQGGTEAFF; CDR3nt: TGCGCCAGCAGCCAAGAACCAGGACAGGGCGGCACTGAAGCTTTCTTT
abundance: NA; d_gene: TRBD1; v_gene: TRBV7-9; j_gene: TRBJ1-5; CDR3aa: CASSQDRGGDQPQHF; CDR3nt: TGTGCCAGCAGCCAGGACAGGGGGGGTGATCAGCCCCAGCATTTT
abundance: NA; d_gene: NA; v_gene: TRBV28; j_gene: TRBJ2-7; CDR3aa: CASTFGSYYEQYF; CDR3nt: TGTGCCAGCACCTTTGGCTCGTACTACGAGCAGTACTTC
abundance: NA; d_gene: TRBD2; v_gene: TRBV11-2; j_gene: TRBJ2-3; CDR3aa: CASSLKASGAADTQYF; CDR3nt: TGTGCCAGCAGCTTAAAAGCTAGCGGGGCCGCAGATACGCAGTATTTT
abundance: NA; d_gene: TRBD2; v_gene: TRBV6-5; j_gene: TRBJ2-3; CDR3aa: CASSYGIAGSIEQYF; CDR3nt: TGTGCCAGCAGTTACGGCATAGCGGGGTCCATCGAGCAGTATTTT
abundance: NA; d_gene: NA; v_gene: TRBV27; j_gene: TRBJ1-5; CDR3aa: CASSFMGPDQPQHF; CDR3nt: TGTGCCAGCAGTTTTATGGGGCCGGATCAGCCCCAGCATTTT
abundance: NA; d_gene: TRBD2; v_gene: TRBV7-2; j_gene: TRBJ2-1; CDR3aa: CASSLTSGSGEQFF; CDR3nt: TGTGCCAGCAGCTTGACTAGCGGGAGTGGTGAGCAGTTCTTC
abundance: NA; d_gene: TRBD1; v_gene: TRBV9; j_gene: TRBJ2-7; CDR3aa: CASSGTGQGYEQYF; CDR3nt: TGTGCCAGCAGCGGGACTGGACAGGGTTACGAGCAGTACTTC
abundance: NA; d_gene: NA; v_gene: TRBV9; j_gene: TRBJ1-4; CDR3aa: CASSEGGAHEKLFF; CDR3nt: TGTGCCAGCAGCGAGGGAGGGGCACATGAAAAACTGTTTTTT
abundance: once; d_gene: NA; v_gene: TRBV6-5; j_gene: TRBJ2-1; CDR3aa: CASSYKGNEQFF; CDR3nt: TGTGCCAGCAGTTATAAGGGCAATGAGCAGTTCTTC
abundance: NA; d_gene: NA; v_gene: TRBV7-9; j_gene: TRBJ2-7; CDR3aa: CASSPQAGFYEQYF; CDR3nt: TGTGCCAGCAGCCCCCAGGCAGGGTTCTACGAGCAGTACTTC